This record concerns one TCR beta chain sequence. Its antigen is still unknown. The CDR3 extends over 13 amino acids. The V end was cut by 0 bases, the J end by 7 bases, with 6 bases between. The germline CDR1 and CDR2 sequences are SGHTA and FQGNSA. The sample originates from a study of OX40 agonist ivuxolimab in advanced cancers. As for the study in general: The study enrolled dose-escalation patients with hepatocellular carcinoma, melanoma, renal cell or head and neck cancer.

Notes on the study in general: Determination of antigen specificity was not performed for the expanded peripheral T cells.

A history of autoimmune disease or systemic immunosuppression excluded patients. Baseline was the first blood sampling point, followed by cycle 4 day 1 and cycle 7 day 1. TCRdb's copy holds only in-frame clones and misses some; the assay was immunoSEQ multiplex PCR. The profile shows around 72,000 clones, roughly 89% of them singletons. This rearrangement joins TRBV7-2 to TRBJ1-4; D is undetermined. Sequences were derived from CD4+ or CD8+ T cells sorted from blood, sampled in a trial of the OX40 agonist ivuxolimab. This receptor was taken from an adult with an advanced solid tumor such as melanoma, head and neck, liver or kidney cancer. The CDR3 DNA is TGTGCCAGCAGCTTAGCCCCTCCTGAAAAACTGTTTTTT. This encodes CASSLAPPEKLFF.